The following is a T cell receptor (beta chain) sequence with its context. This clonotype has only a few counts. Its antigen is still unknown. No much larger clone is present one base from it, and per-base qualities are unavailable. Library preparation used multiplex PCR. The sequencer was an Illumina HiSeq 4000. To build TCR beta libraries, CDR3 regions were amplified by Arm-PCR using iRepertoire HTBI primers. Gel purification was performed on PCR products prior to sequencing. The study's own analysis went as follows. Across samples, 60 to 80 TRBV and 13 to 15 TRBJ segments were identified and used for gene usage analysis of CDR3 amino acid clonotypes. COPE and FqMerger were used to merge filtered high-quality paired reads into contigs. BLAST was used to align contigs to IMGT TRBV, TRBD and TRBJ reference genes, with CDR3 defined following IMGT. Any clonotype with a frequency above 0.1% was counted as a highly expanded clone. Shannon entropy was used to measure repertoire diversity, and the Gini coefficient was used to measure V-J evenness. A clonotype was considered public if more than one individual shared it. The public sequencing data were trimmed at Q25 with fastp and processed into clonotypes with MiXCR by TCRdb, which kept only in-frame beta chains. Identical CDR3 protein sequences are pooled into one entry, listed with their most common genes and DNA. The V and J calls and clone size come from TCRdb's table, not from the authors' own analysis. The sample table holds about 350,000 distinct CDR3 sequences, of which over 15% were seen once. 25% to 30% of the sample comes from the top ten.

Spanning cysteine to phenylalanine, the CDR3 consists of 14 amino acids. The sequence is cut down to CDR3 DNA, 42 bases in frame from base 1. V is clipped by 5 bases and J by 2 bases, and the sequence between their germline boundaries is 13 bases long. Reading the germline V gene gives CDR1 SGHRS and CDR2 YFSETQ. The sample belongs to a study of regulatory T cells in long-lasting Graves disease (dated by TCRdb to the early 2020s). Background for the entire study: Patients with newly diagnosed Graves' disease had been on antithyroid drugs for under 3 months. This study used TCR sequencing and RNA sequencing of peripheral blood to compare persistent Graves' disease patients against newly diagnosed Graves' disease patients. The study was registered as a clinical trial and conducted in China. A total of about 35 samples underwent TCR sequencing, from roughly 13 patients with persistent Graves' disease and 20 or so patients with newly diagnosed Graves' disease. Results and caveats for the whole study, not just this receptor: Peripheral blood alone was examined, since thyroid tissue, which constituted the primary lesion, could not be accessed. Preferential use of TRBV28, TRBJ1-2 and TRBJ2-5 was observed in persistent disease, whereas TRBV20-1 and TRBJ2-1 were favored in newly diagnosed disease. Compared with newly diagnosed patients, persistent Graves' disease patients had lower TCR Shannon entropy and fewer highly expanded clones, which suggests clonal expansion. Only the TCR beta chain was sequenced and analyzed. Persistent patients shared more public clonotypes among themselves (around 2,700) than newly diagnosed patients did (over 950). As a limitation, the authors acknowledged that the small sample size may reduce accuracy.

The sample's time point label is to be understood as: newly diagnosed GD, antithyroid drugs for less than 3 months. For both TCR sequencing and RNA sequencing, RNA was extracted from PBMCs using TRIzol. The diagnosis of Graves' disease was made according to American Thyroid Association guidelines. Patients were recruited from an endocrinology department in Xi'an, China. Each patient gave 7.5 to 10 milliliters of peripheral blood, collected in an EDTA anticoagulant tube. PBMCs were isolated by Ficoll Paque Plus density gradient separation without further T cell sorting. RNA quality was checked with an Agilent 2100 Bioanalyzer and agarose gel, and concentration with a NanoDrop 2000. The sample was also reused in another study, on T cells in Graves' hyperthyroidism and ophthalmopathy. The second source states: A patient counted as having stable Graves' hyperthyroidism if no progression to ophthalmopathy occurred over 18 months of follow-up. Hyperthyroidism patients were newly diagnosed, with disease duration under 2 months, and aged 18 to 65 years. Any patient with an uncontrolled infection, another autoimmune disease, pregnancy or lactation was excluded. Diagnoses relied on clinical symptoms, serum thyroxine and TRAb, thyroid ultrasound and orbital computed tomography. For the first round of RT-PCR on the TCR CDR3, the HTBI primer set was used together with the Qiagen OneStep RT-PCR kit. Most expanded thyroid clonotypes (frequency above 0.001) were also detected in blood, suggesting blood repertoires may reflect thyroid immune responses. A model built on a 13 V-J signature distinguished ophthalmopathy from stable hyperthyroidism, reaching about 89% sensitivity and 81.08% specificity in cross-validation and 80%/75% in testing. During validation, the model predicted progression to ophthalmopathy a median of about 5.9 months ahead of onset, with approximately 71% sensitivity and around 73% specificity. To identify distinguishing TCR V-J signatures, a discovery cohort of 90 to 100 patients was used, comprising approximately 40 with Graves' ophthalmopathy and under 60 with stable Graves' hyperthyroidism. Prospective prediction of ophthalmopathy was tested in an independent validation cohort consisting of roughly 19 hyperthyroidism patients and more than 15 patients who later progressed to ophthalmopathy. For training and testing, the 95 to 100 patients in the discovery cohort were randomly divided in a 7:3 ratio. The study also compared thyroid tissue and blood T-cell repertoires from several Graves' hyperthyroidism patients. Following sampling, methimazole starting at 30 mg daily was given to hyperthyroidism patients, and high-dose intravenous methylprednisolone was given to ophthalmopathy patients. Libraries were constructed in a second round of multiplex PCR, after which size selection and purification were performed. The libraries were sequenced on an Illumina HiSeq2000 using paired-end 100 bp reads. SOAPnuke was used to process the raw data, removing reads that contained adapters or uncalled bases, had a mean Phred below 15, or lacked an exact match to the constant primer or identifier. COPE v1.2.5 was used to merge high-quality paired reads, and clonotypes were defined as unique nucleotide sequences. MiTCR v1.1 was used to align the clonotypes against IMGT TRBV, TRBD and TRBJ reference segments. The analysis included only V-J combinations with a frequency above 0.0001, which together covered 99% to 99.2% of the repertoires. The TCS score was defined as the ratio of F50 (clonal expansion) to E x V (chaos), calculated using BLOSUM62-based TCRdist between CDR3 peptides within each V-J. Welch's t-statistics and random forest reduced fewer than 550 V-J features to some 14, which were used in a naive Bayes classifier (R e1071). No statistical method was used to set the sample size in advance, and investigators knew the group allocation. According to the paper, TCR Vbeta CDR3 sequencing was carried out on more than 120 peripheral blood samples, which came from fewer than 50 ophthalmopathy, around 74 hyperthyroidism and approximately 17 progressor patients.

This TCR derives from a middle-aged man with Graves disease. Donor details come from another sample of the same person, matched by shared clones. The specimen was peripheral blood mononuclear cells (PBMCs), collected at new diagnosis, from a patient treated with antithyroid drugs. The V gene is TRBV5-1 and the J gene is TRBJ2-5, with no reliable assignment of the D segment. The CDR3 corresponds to CASSVGPSQETQYF. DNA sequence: TGCGCCAGCAGTGTGGGCCCCTCGCAAGAGACCCAGTACTTC.